These T cell receptor beta chains were read from a single sample in a study of blood T cells in healthy people across ages. TCRdb used MiXCR to reprocess the 5' RACE reads, holding one entry per CDR3 protein. This table has roughly 800,000 distinct CDR3 sequences, 58% appearing once. The specimen was blood. The origin of the receptors is a man between 25 and 39 years old in good health. The CDR3 runs from the conserved cysteine through the conserved F or W. D genes are given only for firm matches. Size tells how often a clone was seen (once, few, many) or the class of an expanded clone, and some rows leave it out.

v_call: TRBV28; clone_size: .; j_call: TRBJ2-7; d_call: .; cdr3_nt: TGTGCCAGCAGTTTATTGGGGAAAGAGCAGTACTTC; cdr3_aa: CASSLLGKEQYF
v_call: TRBV20-1; clone_size: few; j_call: TRBJ2-4; d_call: TRBD2; cdr3_nt: TGCAGTGCTAAAAGAAGCCGGGAGGAGCAGTACTTC; cdr3_aa: CSAKRSREEQYF
v_call: TRBV20-1; clone_size: .; j_call: TRBJ2-2; d_call: .; cdr3_nt: TGCAGTGCTAAGGGGGGGCACACCGGGGAGCTGTTTTTT; cdr3_aa: CSAKGGHTGELFF
v_call: TRBV14; clone_size: .; j_call: TRBJ1-2; d_call: .; cdr3_nt: TGTGCCAGCAGCCAAGCAGGGTATCTCGGCTATGGCTACACCTTC; cdr3_aa: CASSQAGYLGYGYTF
v_call: TRBV4-2; clone_size: .; j_call: TRBJ2-5; d_call: TRBD2; cdr3_nt: TGTGCCAGCAGCCAAGAGCTTCTGGGACTAGGGGGGGAGACCCAGTACTTC; cdr3_aa: CASSQELLGLGGETQYF
v_call: TRBV20-1; clone_size: .; j_call: TRBJ1-2; d_call: .; cdr3_nt: TGCAGTGCTAGATCAATCGGGGGAGGAAACCGTCCCTATGGCTACACCTTC; cdr3_aa: CSARSIGGGNRPYGYTF
v_call: TRBV7-9; clone_size: .; j_call: TRBJ2-7; d_call: TRBD1; cdr3_nt: TGTGCCAGCAGCTTATCAGGGACAGGGGGCGCCGAGCAGTACTTC; cdr3_aa: CASSLSGTGGAEQYF
v_call: TRBV20-1; clone_size: .; j_call: TRBJ2-1; d_call: .; cdr3_nt: TGCAGTGCTCCTTGGGCTAAAGTTCATGAGCAGTTCTTC; cdr3_aa: CSAPWAKVHEQFF
v_call: TRBV6-5; clone_size: few; j_call: TRBJ1-1; d_call: .; cdr3_nt: TGTGCCAGCAGTTACTCGACGGGAGTGAACACTGAAGCTTTCTTT; cdr3_aa: CASSYSTGVNTEAFF
v_call: TRBV27; clone_size: few; j_call: TRBJ2-7; d_call: TRBD2; cdr3_nt: TGTGCCAGCAGTTTTTCTAGCGGGAGCCTGTACTACGAGCAGTACTTC; cdr3_aa: CASSFSSGSLYYEQYF
v_call: TRBV7-2; clone_size: .; j_call: TRBJ2-1; d_call: TRBD2; cdr3_nt: TGTGCCAGCAGCCGACGTGGGGGGGGGTTTGGTGCGGATGAGCAGTTCTTC; cdr3_aa: CASSRRGGGFGADEQFF
v_call: TRBV20-1; clone_size: .; j_call: TRBJ2-3; d_call: .; cdr3_nt: TGCAGTGCTAGAGTGGCTAGTGACAACACAGATACGCAGTATTTT; cdr3_aa: CSARVASDNTDTQYF
v_call: TRBV5-4; clone_size: .; j_call: TRBJ2-1; d_call: TRBD2; cdr3_nt: TGTGCCAGCAGCTTAACGAAAGGACTAGCGGGAGTTGAGCAGTTCTTC; cdr3_aa: CASSLTKGLAGVEQFF
v_call: TRBV7-9; clone_size: .; j_call: TRBJ2-7; d_call: .; cdr3_nt: TGTGCCAGCAGCTTACGGGTCGGCTACGAGCAGTACTTC; cdr3_aa: CASSLRVGYEQYF
v_call: TRBV18; clone_size: .; j_call: TRBJ2-7; d_call: TRBD1; cdr3_nt: TGTGCCAGCTCACCTGACAGGGAACTCGTCAACGAGCAGTACTTC; cdr3_aa: CASSPDRELVNEQYF
v_call: TRBV7-6; clone_size: .; j_call: TRBJ1-4; d_call: .; cdr3_nt: TGTGCCAGCAGCCCTCTCGGAGGAACTAATGAAAAACTGTTTTTT; cdr3_aa: CASSPLGGTNEKLFF
v_call: TRBV5-5; clone_size: .; j_call: TRBJ2-5; d_call: .; cdr3_nt: TGTGCCAGCAGAGACAGGAGAGTGTCCGGAGAGACCCAGTACTTC; cdr3_aa: CASRDRRVSGETQYF
v_call: TRBV29-1; clone_size: few; j_call: TRBJ2-1; d_call: .; cdr3_nt: TGCAGCGTTGAGAAGGACCTCAATGAGCAGTTCTTC; cdr3_aa: CSVEKDLNEQFF
v_call: TRBV7-9; clone_size: .; j_call: TRBJ1-2; d_call: .; cdr3_nt: TGTGCCAGCAGGTCCGGGACGCCGGGCTACACCTTC; cdr3_aa: CASRSGTPGYTF
v_call: TRBV25-1; clone_size: .; j_call: TRBJ1-1; d_call: .; cdr3_nt: TGTGCCAGCAGTCCCCCCGGGGGCAGGGGCACTGAAGCTTTCTTT; cdr3_aa: CASSPPGGRGTEAFF
v_call: TRBV4-3; clone_size: few; j_call: TRBJ2-7; d_call: .; cdr3_nt: TGCGCCAGCAGCCAAGATTTTGGACAGCCCTACGAGCAGTACTTC; cdr3_aa: CASSQDFGQPYEQYF
v_call: TRBV20-1; clone_size: .; j_call: TRBJ2-5; d_call: .; cdr3_nt: TGCAGTGCTAGGCGCGGGATATCCGGGACTCCGTACTTC; cdr3_aa: CSARRGISGTPYF
v_call: TRBV27; clone_size: .; j_call: TRBJ1-4; d_call: .; cdr3_nt: TGTGCCAGCAGTCCCCACCGGACTGGTGAAAAACTGTTTTTT; cdr3_aa: CASSPHRTGEKLFF
v_call: TRBV7-9; clone_size: .; j_call: TRBJ2-7; d_call: .; cdr3_nt: TGTGCCAGCAGCTTAGCCCTACGGACGGGTACCTACGAGCAGTACTTC; cdr3_aa: CASSLALRTGTYEQYF
v_call: TRBV20-1; clone_size: .; j_call: TRBJ2-7; d_call: .; cdr3_nt: TGCAGCGGGGTGGGGGTTTGGTCCTACGAGCAGTACTTC; cdr3_aa: CSGVGVWSYEQYF
v_call: TRBV6-1; clone_size: .; j_call: TRBJ2-1; d_call: .; cdr3_nt: TGTGCCAGCAGTGAAGCGCCGGACGTCGAGCAGTTCTTC; cdr3_aa: CASSEAPDVEQFF
v_call: TRBV7-9; clone_size: many; j_call: TRBJ1-2; d_call: .; cdr3_nt: TGTGCCAGCAGCCTAGAATTCGGAAACTATGGCTACACCTTC; cdr3_aa: CASSLEFGNYGYTF
v_call: TRBV3-1; clone_size: .; j_call: TRBJ2-1; d_call: .; cdr3_nt: TGTGCCAGCAGCTCCCGGGACAAGCAGTTCTTC; cdr3_aa: CASSSRDKQFF
v_call: TRBV12-3/TRBV12-4; clone_size: .; j_call: TRBJ2-7; d_call: TRBD1; cdr3_nt: TGTGCCAGCAGTCCGCCTCCGGGACAGGGCGCCTACGAGCAGTACTTC; cdr3_aa: CASSPPPGQGAYEQYF